These T cell receptor beta chains were read from a single sample in a study of cytomegalovirus exposure and HLA in healthy donors. Assay: immunoSEQ multiplex PCR; the TCRdb copy retains only in-frame clones and omits some. The table lists more than 80,000 clones, less than 80% of them singletons. The source material was PBMCs. The receptors were sampled from a woman aged 35 to 49 in good health and CMV-seropositive. The CDR3 runs from the conserved cysteine through the conserved F or W. A D gene is named only where the DNA matches it firmly. Some rows mark clone size as missing; the rest say once, few, many or name a class of expanded clone.

cdr3_aa: CASSLVWTGGAGELFF; cdr3_nt: TGTGCCAGCAGCTTAGTGTGGACAGGGGGTGCCGGGGAGCTGTTTTTT; clone_size: few; j_call: TRBJ2-2; d_call: TRBD1; cdr3_length: 16; v_call: TRBV7-2
cdr3_aa: CASTDRGGYTF; cdr3_nt: TGTGCCAGCACCGACAGGGGCGGCTACACCTTC; clone_size: NA; j_call: TRBJ1-2; d_call: TRBD1; cdr3_length: 11; v_call: TRBV6-5
cdr3_aa: CASSAGLGTGGAGANVLTF; cdr3_nt: TGTGCCAGCAGCGCGGGGCTGGGGACAGGGGGCGCTGGGGCCAACGTCCTGACTTTC; clone_size: NA; j_call: TRBJ2-6; d_call: TRBD1; cdr3_length: 19; v_call: TRBV9
cdr3_aa: CASSPQGPGNTIYF; cdr3_nt: TGCGCCAGCAGCCCCCAGGGTCCTGGAAACACCATATATTTT; clone_size: NA; j_call: TRBJ1-3; d_call: NA; cdr3_length: 14; v_call: TRBV5-1
cdr3_aa: CASSRGGGIQETQYF; cdr3_nt: TGTGCCAGCTCACGGGGGGGCGGCATCCAAGAGACCCAGTACTTC; clone_size: NA; j_call: TRBJ2-5; d_call: NA; cdr3_length: 15; v_call: TRBV18
cdr3_aa: CASSWETGEFNEQFF; cdr3_nt: TGTGCCAGCAGTTGGGAGACAGGGGAATTCAATGAGCAGTTCTTC; clone_size: NA; j_call: TRBJ2-1; d_call: TRBD1; cdr3_length: 15; v_call: TRBV2
cdr3_aa: CASSSLQGLDGYTF; cdr3_nt: TGTGCCAGCAGTTCTTTACAGGGGCTGGATGGCTACACCTTC; clone_size: NA; j_call: TRBJ1-2; d_call: TRBD1; cdr3_length: 14; v_call: TRBV27
cdr3_aa: CASSYVGQGGYTF; cdr3_nt: TGTGCCAGCAGTTACGTGGGGCAGGGCGGCTACACCTTC; clone_size: NA; j_call: TRBJ1-2; d_call: NA; cdr3_length: 13; v_call: TRBV6-6
cdr3_aa: CASSQGRGRPHDSYNEQFF; cdr3_nt: TGCGCCAGCAGCCAAGGGAGGGGGCGGCCCCATGACTCCTACAATGAGCAGTTCTTC; clone_size: NA; j_call: TRBJ2-1; d_call: NA; cdr3_length: 19; v_call: TRBV4-3
cdr3_aa: CASSPRMGGRAPYNEQFF; cdr3_nt: TGCGCCAGCAGCCCACGTATGGGCGGGAGGGCCCCCTACAATGAGCAGTTCTTC; clone_size: NA; j_call: TRBJ2-1; d_call: TRBD2; cdr3_length: 18; v_call: TRBV4-1
cdr3_aa: CASRLDRGSNQPQHF; cdr3_nt: TGTGCCAGCAGACTGGACAGGGGGTCTAATCAGCCCCAGCATTTT; clone_size: NA; j_call: TRBJ1-5; d_call: TRBD1; cdr3_length: 15; v_call: TRBV6-5
cdr3_aa: CAKSGRLANYGYTF; cdr3_nt: TGTGCCAAATCAGGAAGGTTAGCTAACTATGGCTACACCTTC; clone_size: few; j_call: TRBJ1-2; d_call: NA; cdr3_length: 14; v_call: TRBV27
cdr3_aa: CAISESSGKRETQYF; cdr3_nt: TGTGCCATCAGTGAGTCTAGCGGGAAAAGGGAGACCCAGTACTTC; clone_size: few; j_call: TRBJ2-5; d_call: TRBD2; cdr3_length: 15; v_call: TRBV10-3
cdr3_aa: CASSDSSGGGYTF; cdr3_nt: TGTGCCAGCAGTGACTCATCCGGCGGGGGCTACACCTTC; clone_size: few; j_call: TRBJ1-2; d_call: NA; cdr3_length: 13; v_call: TRBV6-4
cdr3_aa: CASSITQNTDTQYF; cdr3_nt: TGTGCCAGTAGTATTACCCAGAACACAGATACGCAGTATTTT; clone_size: NA; j_call: TRBJ2-3; d_call: NA; cdr3_length: 14; v_call: TRBV19
cdr3_aa: CASSWSGSSYEQYF; cdr3_nt: TGTGCCAGCAGCTGGAGCGGATCCTCCTACGAGCAGTACTTC; clone_size: NA; j_call: TRBJ2-7; d_call: NA; cdr3_length: 14; v_call: TRBV5-5
cdr3_aa: CASSLGRERAYTGELFF; cdr3_nt: TGTGCCAGCAGCTTGGGGCGGGAGCGAGCATACACCGGGGAGCTGTTTTTT; clone_size: NA; j_call: TRBJ2-2; d_call: TRBD2; cdr3_length: 17; v_call: TRBV7-2
cdr3_aa: CASRQGRQPQHF; cdr3_nt: TGTGCCAGCAGACAGGGGCGACAGCCCCAGCATTTT; clone_size: NA; j_call: TRBJ1-5; d_call: TRBD1; cdr3_length: 12; v_call: TRBV27
cdr3_aa: CASSDSTTEQFF; cdr3_nt: TGTGCCAGCAGTGATTCGACTACTGAGCAGTTCTTC; clone_size: NA; j_call: TRBJ2-1; d_call: NA; cdr3_length: 12; v_call: TRBV2
cdr3_aa: CASSLFTSLEGAFF; cdr3_nt: TGCGCCAGCAGCTTGTTTACATCCCTAGAAGGAGCTTTCTTT; clone_size: few; j_call: TRBJ1-1; d_call: NA; cdr3_length: 14; v_call: TRBV5-1
cdr3_aa: CSVGRTSGGDTQYF; cdr3_nt: TGCAGCGTTGGTCGGACTAGCGGGGGGGATACGCAGTATTTT; clone_size: NA; j_call: TRBJ2-3; d_call: TRBD2; cdr3_length: 14; v_call: TRBV29-1
cdr3_aa: CASRDQTSGREYEQYF; cdr3_nt: TGTGCCAGCAGAGATCAGACTAGCGGGAGGGAATACGAGCAGTACTTC; clone_size: NA; j_call: TRBJ2-7; d_call: TRBD2; cdr3_length: 16; v_call: TRBV2